This T cell receptor (beta chain) was sequenced for a study of shared clonotypes between healthy human individuals. In the original processing: Owing to the provision of junction-only sequences devoid of quality scores by immunoSEQ, filtering differed. Clones were sequenced by immunoSEQ multiplex PCR, and TCRdb holds only the in-frame ones, with some missing. V and J calls and clone size are copied from that table; D and trimming were computed from the DNA. The profile covers under 1,100,000 clones, with 75% to 80% appearing a single time and roughly 0.61% taken by the ten largest. The CDR3 length is 17 residues. J was trimmed by 3 bases and V by 0 bases; bases with no gene match: 3. Germline CDR1 is LGHNA and CDR2 is YNFKEQ.

The rearrangement links TRBV4-2 to TRBJ2-2; 11 bases agree with TRBD1. Input material: memory CD4+ T cells from PBMCs. Indicated subset: CD45RA-negative fraction. This sequence originates from a man younger than 35 in good health. Some clones in this sample may be carry-over from other donors' samples. In DNA, the CDR3 is TGTGCCAGCAGCCAAGATGGGACAGGGGGATACACCGGGGAGCTGTTTTTT. Its translation is CASSQDGTGGYTGELFF.